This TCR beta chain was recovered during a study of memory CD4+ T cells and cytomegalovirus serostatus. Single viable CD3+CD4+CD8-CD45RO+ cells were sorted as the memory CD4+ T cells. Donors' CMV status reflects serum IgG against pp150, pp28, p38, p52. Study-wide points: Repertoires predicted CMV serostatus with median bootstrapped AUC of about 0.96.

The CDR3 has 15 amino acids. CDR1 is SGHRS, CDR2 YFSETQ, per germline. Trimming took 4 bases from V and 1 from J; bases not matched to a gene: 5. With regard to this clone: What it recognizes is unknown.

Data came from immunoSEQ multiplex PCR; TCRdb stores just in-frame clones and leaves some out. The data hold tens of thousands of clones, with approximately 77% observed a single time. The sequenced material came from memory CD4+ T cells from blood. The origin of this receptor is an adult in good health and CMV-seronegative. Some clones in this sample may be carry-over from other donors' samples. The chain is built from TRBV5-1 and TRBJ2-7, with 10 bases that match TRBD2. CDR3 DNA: TGCGCCAGCAGCACGCGACTAGCGGGTTCCTACGAGCAGTACTTC. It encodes CASSTRLAGSYEQYF.